Listed here are 11 T cell receptor beta chains from one sample, sequenced in a study of OX40 agonist ivuxolimab in advanced cancers. The table came from immunoSEQ multiplex PCR; TCRdb's copy has only in-frame clones and leaves some out. The sample has 35,000 to 45,000 clones, 85% to 95% seen once; the top ten hold about 15%. Material: CD4+ or CD8+ T cells sorted from blood, obtained in a trial of the OX40 agonist ivuxolimab. The receptors shown here come from an adult with an advanced solid tumor such as melanoma, head and neck, liver or kidney cancer.

In its sample, this clone was seen once. The J gene is TRBJ2-3, the V gene TRBV7-9, with 7 bases lining up with TRBD2. With V trimmed by 8 bases and J by 2 bases, 10 bases remained unmatched. This CDR3 comprises 15 residues. CDR1 and CDR2 from the germline V gene are SEHNR and FQNEAQ (reference sequence). Here the CDR3 reads CASHSSGTPTDTQYF. DNA for the CDR3: TGTGCCAGCCATAGCAGCGGGACCCCCACAGATACGCAGTATTTT.

This rearrangement joins TRBV5-6 to TRBJ2-1, with D perhaps TRBD1 (5 bases). This CDR3 contains 15 residues. Trimming left V 4 bases short and J 4 bases short, with 15 bases between. Germline CDR1 SGHDT, CDR2 YYEEEE. CDR3 protein: CASSPQGSLYNEQFF. CDR3 coding DNA: TGTGCCAGCAGCCCTCAGGGTTCTCTATACAATGAGCAGTTCTTC. Drawing the rest from reference TRBV5-6 and TRBJ2-1, the complete variable domain is DAGVTQSPTHLIKTRGQQVTLRCSPKSGHDTVSWYQQALGQGPQFIFQYYEEEERQRGNFPDRFSGHQFPNYSSELNVNALLLGDSALYLCASSPQGSLYNEQFFGPGTRLTVL.

The V and J genes are TRBV6-5 and TRBJ2-7; TRBD1 might be the D (5 bases). The length of the CDR3 is 14 residues. V was trimmed by 0 bases and J by 0 bases, leaving 6 bases between them. Germline V gene data show CDR1 as MNHEY and CDR2 as SVGAGI. The CDR3 region has the DNA TGTGCCAGCAGTTACTCTGACAGCTCCTACGAGCAGTACTTC. Translated: CASSYSDSSYEQYF.

The rearrangement uses TRBV5-1 and TRBJ2-1, with 10 bases that match TRBD2. Germline values: CDR1 SGHRS, CDR2 YFSETQ. The CDR3 totals 18 residues. Losses at the gene ends were 0 bases for V and 2 bases for J; bases not matched to a gene: 8. CDR3 protein: CASSLEVAGGSTYNEQFF. CDR3 DNA sequence: TGCGCCAGCAGCTTGGAGGTAGCGGGAGGTTCCACCTACAATGAGCAGTTCTTC.

This clone was detected only a few times. The rearrangement uses TRBV30 and TRBJ1-6, with D tentatively TRBD1 (6 bases). Germline CDR1 GTSNPN, CDR2 SVGIG (reference sequence). Trimming pared 1 base from V and 7 bases from J, leaving 17 bases between. The CDR3 has 16 amino acids. CDR3 amino acids: CAWSDYHREGNSPLHF. The CDR3 coding sequence is TGTGCCTGGAGTGACTACCACAGGGAAGGGAATTCACCCCTCCACTTT. Drawing the rest from reference TRBV30 and TRBJ1-6, the complete variable domain is SQTIHQWPATLVQPVGSPLSLECTVEGTSNPNLYWYRQAAGRGLQLLFYSVGIGQISSEVPQNLSASRPQDRQFILSSKKLLLSDSGFYLCAWSDYHREGNSPLHFGNGTRLTVT.

V gene TRBV7-6 combines with J gene TRBJ2-2; no firm D call. This CDR3 has 13 residues. With 11 bases removed from V and 2 bases from J, the gap between germline ends came to 12 bases. Germline V gene data show CDR1 as SGHVS and CDR2 as FNYEAQ. CDR3 sequence: CAARMANTGELFF. Written as DNA, the CDR3 is TGTGCCGCGCGAATGGCCAACACCGGGGAGCTGTTTTTT.

The chain links TRBV27 to TRBJ2-3, with D possibly being TRBD1 (6 bases). Germline values: CDR1 MNHEY, CDR2 SMNVEV (reference sequence). This CDR3 is built from 16 residues. V lost 4 bases to trimming and J lost 0 bases, with 14 bases between them. CDR3 DNA sequence: TGTGCCAGCAGTTCGAGGGGGAAGCTTAGCACAGATACGCAGTATTTT. This translates into CASSSRGKLSTDTQYF.

This rearrangement joins TRBV11-2 to TRBJ2-5; 10 nucleotides align to TRBD2. Germline V lookup: CDR1 SGHAT, CDR2 FQNNGV. CDR3 size: 16 residues. V was pared by 0 bases and J by 2 bases, with 3 bases of the junction left unmatched. The DNA of the CDR3 is TGTGCCAGCAGCTTAGAGCTAGCGGGAGAGCAAGAGACCCAGTACTTC. Translating gives CASSLELAGEQETQYF.

The chain recombines TRBV7-9 with TRBJ2-7, with a weak D call TRBD1 (5 bases). Germline CDR1 SEHNR, CDR2 FQNEAQ (reference sequence). This CDR3 region has 16 residues. V was trimmed by 5 bases and J by 2 bases, leaving 19 bases between them. The CDR3 DNA is TGTGCCAGCAGCAGCCCCATCAGGCAGGGTACCTACGAGCAGTACTTC. This gives the protein CASSSPIRQGTYEQYF.

This clone has only one observation. The chain carries TRBV11-1 and TRBJ2-7; 9 bases match TRBD1. CDR3 length equals 16 residues. Trimming cost V 0 bases and J 2 bases; bases outside gene matches: 5. Looked up from germline, CDR1 is SGHAT and CDR2 is FQDESV (reference sequence). The CDR3 sequence: CASSLASGTGTYEQYF. The CDR3 DNA is TGTGCCAGCAGCTTAGCCTCCGGGACAGGGACCTACGAGCAGTACTTC.

The chain is built from TRBV7-3 and TRBJ2-1, with 8 bases identical to TRBD2. This CDR3 is 15 amino acids long. J was trimmed by 8 bases and V by 5 bases; bases with no gene match: 11. Germline loops: CDR1 SGHTA, CDR2 FQGTGA. CDR3 residues: CASSPKGLVVYEQFF. The CDR3 DNA sequence: TGTGCCAGCAGCCCAAAGGGACTAGTCGTTTATGAGCAGTTCTTC.